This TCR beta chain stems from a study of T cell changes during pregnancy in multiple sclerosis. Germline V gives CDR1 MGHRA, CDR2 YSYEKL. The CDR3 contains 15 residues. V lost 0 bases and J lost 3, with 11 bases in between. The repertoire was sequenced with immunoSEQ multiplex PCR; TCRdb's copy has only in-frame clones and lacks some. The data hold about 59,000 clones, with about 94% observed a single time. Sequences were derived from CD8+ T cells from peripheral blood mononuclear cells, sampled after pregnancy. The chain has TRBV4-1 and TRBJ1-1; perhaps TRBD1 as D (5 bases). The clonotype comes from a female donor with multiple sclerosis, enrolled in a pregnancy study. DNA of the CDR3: TGCGCCAGCAGCCAAGATTGGGGGGGGGACACTGAAGCTTTCTTT. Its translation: CASSQDWGGDTEAFF.